These 19 T cell receptor beta chains share one sample of origin, sequenced in a study of CD8+ T cells in alopecia areata (dated by TCRdb to the late 2010s). The label giving this sample's time point can be read as: baseline before oral tofacitinib. Library creation used the immunoSEQ multiplex PCR assay. RNA was extracted from all samples and reverse transcribed into cDNA as template for TCR sequencing. As stored in TCRdb, this immuneACCESS dataset retains in-frame rearrangements with V and J assigned. A fraction of the clones does not appear; measured against another copy, unresolved V genes explain less than half of the discrepancy, and the remainder lacks a known reason. The table for this sample lists 140,000 to 150,000 clones; around 87% of them were counted only once. The ten largest account for about 14% of the sample. The sequencing here drew on CD8+ T cells sorted from blood, taken at week 0. These receptors were collected from a human donor with alopecia areata.

The rearrangement joins TRBV6-1 to TRBJ2-1; perhaps TRBD1 as D (5 bases). Germline CDR1 reads MNHNS; CDR2 reads SASEGT. Trimming took off 5 bases at V and 0 bases at J, with 11 bases between the two ends. The CDR3 contains 15 residues. CDR3 DNA sequence: TGTGCCAGCAGTTCAGGGTTGAGCTCCTACAATGAGCAGTTCTTC. This encodes CASSSGLSSYNEQFF.

The chain carries TRBV9 and TRBJ2-1, with 11 positions matching TRBD2. Germline V CDR1 and CDR2: SGDLS, YYNGEE. The CDR3 is made up of 15 amino acids. The V segment lost 0 bases and the J segment 5 bases; nucleotides outside the gene matches: 1. The CDR3 bases are TGTGCCAGCAGCGTAGGGGGACTAGCGGACAATGAGCAGTTCTTC. It translates to CASSVGGLADNEQFF.

This clone has only one observation. The J gene is TRBJ1-4, the V gene TRBV2; TRBD1 aligns across 9 bases. The junction had 14 bases not matched to a gene; V was cut back by 5 bases and J by 7 bases. Germline CDR1 reads SNHLY; CDR2 reads FYNNEI. The CDR3 spans 17 residues. This CDR3 is CASSFPGQGSKGEKLFF. In nucleotides, the CDR3 is TGTGCCAGCAGTTTTCCGGGACAGGGATCCAAGGGTGAAAAACTGTTTTTT.

The chain uses TRBV27 and TRBJ2-1; no definite D call. The V and J ends lost 11 bases and 8 bases respectively, with 16 bases between them. The CDR3 totals 12 residues. Per germline, CDR1 MNHEY and CDR2 SMNVEV (reference sequence). The CDR3 nucleotides are TGTGCCTTTGAGGACCCACCCCATGAGCAGTTCTTC. The encoded protein is CAFEDPPHEQFF.

This chain joins TRBV10-3 and TRBJ1-2; no clear D gene. V lost 0 bases, J lost 8 bases, and 13 bases lay in between. Looked up from germline, CDR1 is ENHRY and CDR2 is SYGVKD. The CDR3 runs to 14 residues. CDR3 DNA: TGTGCCATCAGTGAGTCCGGCGGTCTGCTGGGCTACACCTTC. Amino acid sequence: CAISESGGLLGYTF.

This sequence joins TRBV6-6 and TRBJ2-5, with TRBD1 matching 7 bases. The V gene end was trimmed by 6 bases and the J gene end by 5 bases; junction bases not matched to a gene: 6. Germline V gene lookup returns CDR1 MNHNY and CDR2 SVGAGI (reference sequence). CDR3 length: 13 amino acids. The CDR3 bases are TGTGCCAGCAGCCCCGACAGGGTTGAGACCCAGTACTTC. Translating it yields CASSPDRVETQYF.

The gene calls are TRBV5-1 and TRBJ2-7, with TRBD1 as a possible D gene (5 bases). This CDR3 has 14 residues. V lost 0 bases and J 2 bases, leaving 9 bases between the germline ends. Germline CDR1 is SGHRS and CDR2 is YFSETQ. The CDR3 sequence is CASSLVGPPYEQYF. Here the CDR3 DNA reads TGCGCCAGCAGCTTGGTGGGGCCTCCCTACGAGCAGTACTTC.

There are a few counts of this clone. This chain uses TRBV2 with TRBJ2-1, with 8 bases fitting TRBD2. This CDR3 is 15 amino acids long. V shed 6 bases and J 4 bases; nucleotides not matched to a gene: 8. Germline lookup yields CDR1 SNHLY and CDR2 FYNNEI. CDR3 sequence (DNA): TGTGCCAGCAGCTTACTAGCGGACCTTTACAATGAGCAGTTCTTC. Encoded protein: CASSLLADLYNEQFF.

The J gene is TRBJ2-7, the V gene TRBV4-1; tentatively, D is TRBD2 (7 bases). This CDR3 contains 15 residues. From germline, CDR1 is MGHRA and CDR2 YSYEKL. Trimming cost V 0 bases and J 3 bases, with 12 bases left between them. CDR3 coding DNA: TGCGCCAGCAGCCAAGATTGGGGGGGCTACTACGAGCAGTACTTC. Encoded protein: CASSQDWGGYYEQYF.

This chain connects TRBV18 to TRBJ2-1; 12 nucleotides align to TRBD2. Unmatched junction bases numbered 14, after V lost 3 bases and J lost 8 bases. The germline CDR1 and CDR2 sequences are KGHSH and LQKENI. The CDR3 runs to 18 residues. The CDR3 sequence: CASSPNPSSGGASDEQFF. CDR3 coding DNA: TGTGCCAGCTCACCTAACCCCTCTAGCGGGGGGGCGTCTGATGAGCAGTTCTTC.

J is TRBJ2-1 and V is TRBV7-9; D is perhaps TRBD1 or TRBD2 (5 bases each). Trimming removed 0 bases at V and 10 bases at J, with 16 bases between. Germline V gives CDR1 SEHNR, CDR2 FQNEAQ (reference sequence). The CDR3 totals 15 residues. The CDR3: CASSLAGSGRGEQFF. CDR3 in DNA: TGTGCCAGCAGCTTAGCAGGGTCAGGGAGAGGGGAGCAGTTCTTC.

J is TRBJ2-7 and V is TRBV11-2, with 10 positions matching TRBD1. The CDR3 runs 15 residues. Per germline, CDR1 SGHAT and CDR2 FQNNGV. The V gene end was trimmed by 6 bases and the J gene end by 2 bases; junction bases not matched to a gene: 7. This chain's CDR3 is CASSYSTGGPYEQYF. CDR3 bases: TGTGCCAGCAGTTATTCGACAGGGGGCCCCTACGAGCAGTACTTC.

This clone has a handful of counts. The V gene is TRBV21-1, the J gene TRBJ1-1. TRBV21-1 is assigned pseudogene status. This CDR3 has 14 amino acids. CDR3 DNA: TGTGCCAGCAGCCGAGGGGGGGAAAACACTGAAGCTTTCTTT. As protein: CASSRGGENTEAFF.

This chain connects TRBV7-9 to TRBJ1-3, with D unresolved. V was shortened by 1 base and J by 4 bases, with 8 bases between the two germline ends. Germline lookup yields CDR1 SEHNR and CDR2 FQNEAQ (reference sequence). The CDR3 is made up of 14 amino acids. The CDR3 spells CASSLDPVGNTIYF. CDR3 coding DNA: TGTGCCAGCAGCTTAGATCCGGTCGGAAACACCATATATTTT. The full variable domain, completed using reference TRBV7-9 and TRBJ1-3, is DTGVSQNPRHKITKRGQNVTFRCDPISEHNRLYWYRQTLGQGPEFLTYFQNEAQLEKSRLLSDRFSAERPKGSFSTLEIQRTEQGDSAMYLCASSLDPVGNTIYFGEGSWLTVV.

The chain has TRBV9 and TRBJ1-1; 7 bases line up with TRBD1. The germline V gene has CDR1 SGDLS and CDR2 YYNGEE. With 3 bases clipped from V and 8 bases from J, the junction kept 4 bases outside the gene matches. This CDR3 has 12 residues. The CDR3 region is CASSAADREAFF. The DNA for the CDR3 is TGTGCCAGCAGCGCAGCGGACAGGGAAGCTTTCTTT.

The chain uses TRBV29-1 and TRBJ2-5; D unclear. V lost 5 bases to trimming and J lost 11 bases, with 21 bases between them. There are 13 residues in the CDR3. The germline V gene encodes CDR1 SQVTM and CDR2 ANQGSEA. The CDR3 DNA reads as TGCAGCGTTTGTCAGCCCTTACTCGTGGAGCAGTACTTC. Translating it yields CSVCQPLLVEQYF. The full variable domain, its missing parts supplied by reference TRBV29-1 and TRBJ2-5, is SAVISQKPSRDICQRGTSLTIQCQVDSQVTMMFWYRQQPGQSLTLIATANQGSEATYESGFVIDKFPISRPNLTFSTLTVSNMSPEDSSIYLCSVCQPLLVEQYFGPGTRLLVL.

The rearrangement joins TRBV29-1 to TRBJ1-3; no firm D call. Germline CDR1 reads SQVTM; CDR2 reads ANQGSEA. Trimming removed 0 bases at V and 0 bases at J, with 9 bases between. The CDR3 consists of 15 residues. CDR3 loop: CSVEDQDYSGNTIYF. The CDR3 DNA follows: TGCAGCGTTGAAGATCAAGACTACTCTGGAAACACCATATATTTT.

The chain joins TRBV27 to TRBJ1-2; 10 positions match TRBD1. Germline V gene lookup returns CDR1 MNHEY and CDR2 SMNVEV (reference sequence). Losses at the gene ends were 3 bases for V and 8 bases for J; bases not matched to a gene: 3. The CDR3 sequence is 13 residues long. The CDR3 region has the DNA TGTGCCAGCAGTTTGGGACAGGGGAAGGGCTACACCTTC. Residues: CASSLGQGKGYTF.

The V and J genes are TRBV7-8 and TRBJ2-5; 7 positions agree with TRBD2. There are 16 residues in the CDR3. Trimming cost V 1 base and J 1 base; bases outside gene matches: 6. Germline CDR1 and CDR2: SGHVS and FQNEAQ. In nucleotides, the CDR3 is TGTGCCAGCAGCTTAGGGCAAGCGGGACCCCAAGAGACCCAGTACTTC. It encodes CASSLGQAGPQETQYF.